This is a list of T cell receptor beta chains from one sample in a study of blood T cell repertoires in COVID-19. The table came from immunoSEQ multiplex PCR; TCRdb's copy has only in-frame clones and leaves some out. In the table there are a few hundred thousand clones, approximately 84% of which are singletons. The sample consisted of PBMCs or T cells enriched from blood (not recorded which). Receptors originate from a woman in her twenties or thirties who had recovered from COVID-19. The CDR3 runs from the conserved cysteine through the conserved F or W. The order of the fields is clone size, V gene, CDR3 length, D gene, J gene, CDR3 DNA, CDR3 protein. The D gene is left open where the match is weak. Expanded clones are given a class, and other clones once, few, many or no size at all.

size: -
V: TRBV30
length: 13
D: -
J: TRBJ1-6
DNA: TGTGCCTGGACGGACAGCTATAATTCACCCCTCCACTTT
CDR3: CAWTDSYNSPLHF

size: -
V: TRBV7-9
length: 14
D: -
J: TRBJ2-5
DNA: TGTGCCAGCAGCTCATACAGGGATGAGGAGACCCAGTACTTC
CDR3: CASSSYRDEETQYF

size: -
V: TRBV27
length: 14
D: -
J: TRBJ2-7
DNA: TGTGCCAGCAGTTTTCGGGACAACTACTACGAGCAGTACTTC
CDR3: CASSFRDNYYEQYF

size: -
V: TRBV19
length: 16
D: TRBD1
J: TRBJ1-1
DNA: TGTGCCAGTAGTATAGGTCCCGGGACAGCGAACACTGAAGCTTTCTTT
CDR3: CASSIGPGTANTEAFF

size: once
V: TRBV19
length: 14
D: -
J: TRBJ1-5
DNA: TGTGCCAGTAGCCTCCAGCGGGACACTCAGCCCCAGCATTTT
CDR3: CASSLQRDTQPQHF

size: -
V: TRBV6-6
length: 14
D: -
J: TRBJ2-4
DNA: TGTGCCAGCCGATACAACAGGGATAAAAACATTCAGTACTTC
CDR3: CASRYNRDKNIQYF

size: -
V: TRBV3-1/TRBV3-2
length: 14
D: -
J: TRBJ2-2
DNA: TGTGCCAGCAGGCAGACGGGGGACACCGGGGAGCTGTTTTTT
CDR3: CASRQTGDTGELFF

size: -
V: TRBV5-1
length: 14
D: -
J: TRBJ1-1
DNA: TGCGCCAGCAGCTTGTCCAGGGTGAACACTGAAGCTTTCTTT
CDR3: CASSLSRVNTEAFF

size: -
V: TRBV11-3
length: 15
D: TRBD1
J: TRBJ2-2
DNA: TGTGCCAGCAGTCTGACAGGGAGAAACACCGGGGAGCTGTTTTTT
CDR3: CASSLTGRNTGELFF

size: -
V: TRBV2
length: 18
D: TRBD1
J: TRBJ2-7
DNA: TGTGCCAGCAACCCCGCGTTTTCCTCCGGGACAGGGGAGGACGAGCAGTACTTC
CDR3: CASNPAFSSGTGEDEQYF

size: -
V: TRBV18
length: 16
D: TRBD2
J: TRBJ2-5
DNA: TGTGCCAGCTCACCGCCGGGACTAGCGGGGGGTGAGACCCAGTACTTC
CDR3: CASSPPGLAGGETQYF

size: -
V: TRBV27
length: 19
D: TRBD1
J: TRBJ1-2
DNA: TGTGCCAGCAGTTTCCGGGGTTCAGGCTTACAGGGGGCGACCTATGGCTACACCTTC
CDR3: CASSFRGSGLQGATYGYTF

size: -
V: TRBV6-5
length: 15
D: TRBD2
J: TRBJ2-7
DNA: TGTGCCAGCAGTTACTCGGGACTAGCCGGCTACGAGCAGTACTTC
CDR3: CASSYSGLAGYEQYF

size: -
V: TRBV19
length: 15
D: TRBD1
J: TRBJ2-1
DNA: TGTGCCAGTAGCGAGGACAGGGGGCGTCGGAATGAGCAGTTCTTC
CDR3: CASSEDRGRRNEQFF

size: -
V: TRBV5-1
length: 17
D: TRBD1
J: TRBJ1-2
DNA: TGCGCCAGCAGCTTGGGCCCTGGGACAGGTATAGGGAATGGCTACACCTTC
CDR3: CASSLGPGTGIGNGYTF

size: -
V: TRBV5-4
length: 14
D: -
J: TRBJ2-2
DNA: TGTGCCAGCAGCTCCCCCCAGGGCCTCGGGGAGCTGTTTTTT
CDR3: CASSSPQGLGELFF

size: -
V: TRBV5-1
length: 15
D: TRBD1
J: TRBJ1-6
DNA: TGCGCCAGCAGCTTGGAGGGACAGGCTAATTCACCCCTCCACTTT
CDR3: CASSLEGQANSPLHF

size: -
V: TRBV6-5
length: 15
D: -
J: TRBJ2-1
DNA: TGTGCCAGCAGTTACCCCACGTCTAGAGGCAATGAGCAGTTCTTC
CDR3: CASSYPTSRGNEQFF

size: -
V: TRBV5-1
length: 15
D: -
J: TRBJ1-1
DNA: TGCGCCAGCAGTAACCCGGGCGCCGGGGACACTGAAGCTTTCTTT
CDR3: CASSNPGAGDTEAFF

size: -
V: TRBV2
length: 15
D: -
J: TRBJ1-3
DNA: TGTGCCAGCAGACGGGGGTTGTCCTCTGGAAACACCATATATTTT
CDR3: CASRRGLSSGNTIYF

size: -
V: TRBV5-4
length: 15
D: -
J: TRBJ1-2
DNA: TGTGCCAGCAGCTTAATCGGACAGAATTACTATGGCTACACCTTC
CDR3: CASSLIGQNYYGYTF

size: -
V: TRBV6-5
length: 15
D: -
J: TRBJ2-1
DNA: TGTGCCAGTTCACCCTCGGGAGCTGGGGACAATGAGCAGTTCTTC
CDR3: CASSPSGAGDNEQFF

size: -
V: TRBV28
length: 16
D: -
J: TRBJ1-4
DNA: TGTGCCAGCAGACAATTGCAGGGCGCCATTAATGAAAAACTGTTTTTT
CDR3: CASRQLQGAINEKLFF

size: once
V: TRBV28
length: 14
D: -
J: TRBJ2-1
DNA: TGTGCCAGCAGTTTCCACGAGAGGGGGACTGAGCAGTTCTTC
CDR3: CASSFHERGTEQFF

size: -
V: TRBV2
length: 14
D: -
J: TRBJ1-1
DNA: TGTGCCAGCCTAGTCGACGGGGTCGACACTGAAGCTTTCTTT
CDR3: CASLVDGVDTEAFF

size: -
V: TRBV28
length: 14
D: -
J: TRBJ1-5
DNA: TGTGCCAGCAGTCACGGCAGGGCAGATCAGCCCCAGCATTTT
CDR3: CASSHGRADQPQHF

size: once
V: TRBV28
length: 16
D: TRBD2
J: TRBJ2-3
DNA: TGTGCCAGCATTGATCAGCGGGGAGTAGGACGAGATACGCAGTATTTT
CDR3: CASIDQRGVGRDTQYF

size: -
V: TRBV5-5
length: 15
D: TRBD1
J: TRBJ2-7
DNA: TGTGCCAGCAGCTTCCAGTTGACAGGGGCCTACGAGCAGTACTTC
CDR3: CASSFQLTGAYEQYF

size: -
V: TRBV3-1/TRBV3-2
length: 15
D: -
J: TRBJ1-2
DNA: TGTGCCAGCAGCCAAAGGTCAGGGCCAGGGGATGGCTACACCTTC
CDR3: CASSQRSGPGDGYTF

size: -
V: TRBV5-8
length: 17
D: TRBD1
J: TRBJ2-2
DNA: TGTGCCAGCAGCAAACCGAAGGGACAGGGATCGACCGGGGAGCTGTTTTTT
CDR3: CASSKPKGQGSTGELFF

size: -
V: TRBV9
length: 18
D: -
J: TRBJ2-2
DNA: TGTGCCAGCAGCCCGAAAGTCCCACTTGGTTCGAACACCGGGGAGCTGTTTTTT
CDR3: CASSPKVPLGSNTGELFF

size: -
V: TRBV5-1
length: 17
D: -
J: TRBJ2-2
DNA: TGCGCCAGCAGCTTGCTTTCAGGGCGGGGGAACACCGGGGAGCTGTTTTTT
CDR3: CASSLLSGRGNTGELFF

size: -
V: TRBV19
length: 14
D: TRBD2
J: TRBJ2-2
DNA: TGTGCCAGTAGTAACTCGGGGGGAACCGGGGAGCTGTTTTTT
CDR3: CASSNSGGTGELFF

size: few
V: TRBV27
length: 15
D: -
J: TRBJ1-5
DNA: TGTGCCAGCAGTTTAAGAGGCAGGGTCGGACAGCCCCAGCATTTT
CDR3: CASSLRGRVGQPQHF

size: once
V: TRBV6-1
length: 13
D: TRBD2
J: TRBJ2-3
DNA: TGTGCCAGCAGTGAACTAGCGGCAGATACGCAGTATTTT
CDR3: CASSELAADTQYF

size: once
V: TRBV7-9
length: 14
D: TRBD1
J: TRBJ2-7
DNA: TGTGCCAGCAGCGCCCAGGGGGCGACCTACGAGCAGTACTTC
CDR3: CASSAQGATYEQYF

size: few
V: TRBV19
length: 13
D: -
J: TRBJ1-1
DNA: TGTGCTCTACAGGGTCCGCCGGGCACTGAAGCTTTCTTT
CDR3: CALQGPPGTEAFF

size: -
V: TRBV28
length: 14
D: TRBD1
J: TRBJ1-2
DNA: TGTGCCAGCAGAAATCAAGGACAGGGGGCTGGCTACACCTTC
CDR3: CASRNQGQGAGYTF

size: -
V: TRBV3-1/TRBV3-2
length: 20
D: TRBD1
J: TRBJ1-6
DNA: TGTGCCAGCAGCCAAGATGTAGGTAGTACAGGGGGCCTAGGTGGCTCACCCCTCCACTTT
CDR3: CASSQDVGSTGGLGGSPLHF

size: -
V: TRBV3-1/TRBV3-2
length: 16
D: TRBD1
J: TRBJ1-1
DNA: TGTGCCAGCAGCCTACGTTTCACAGGGGTTTCCACTGAAGCTTTCTTT
CDR3: CASSLRFTGVSTEAFF

size: -
V: TRBV4-1
length: 13
D: -
J: TRBJ2-7
DNA: TGCGCCAGCAGCCAATTCCGGGGTTACGAGCAGTACTTC
CDR3: CASSQFRGYEQYF

size: -
V: TRBV3-1/TRBV3-2
length: 17
D: -
J: TRBJ1-6
DNA: TGTGCCAGCAGCCAAGATAGGGGGGGGGCTGATAATTCACCCCTCCACTTT
CDR3: CASSQDRGGADNSPLHF

size: -
V: TRBV6-4
length: 17
D: TRBD2
J: TRBJ2-7
DNA: TGTGCCAGCAGACTTCGGGGGGTGGGTAGCACCTACTACGAGCAGTACTTC
CDR3: CASRLRGVGSTYYEQYF

size: once
V: TRBV18
length: 15
D: TRBD2
J: TRBJ2-3
DNA: TGTGCCAGCTCAGCATCTAGCGGGAGGCTAGATACGCAGTATTTT
CDR3: CASSASSGRLDTQYF

size: -
V: TRBV5-1
length: 14
D: TRBD1
J: TRBJ1-1
DNA: TGCGCCAGCAGCTTGGGACAGGGGAGCACTGAAGCTTTCTTT
CDR3: CASSLGQGSTEAFF

size: -
V: TRBV28
length: 15
D: TRBD1
J: TRBJ1-3
DNA: TGTGCCACGACTACAGGGGGGAACTCTGGAAACACCATATATTTT
CDR3: CATTTGGNSGNTIYF

size: -
V: TRBV5-1
length: 16
D: TRBD2
J: TRBJ2-1
DNA: TGCGCCAGCAGCTTGGTAGCGGGAGCTGAATACAATGAGCAGTTCTTC
CDR3: CASSLVAGAEYNEQFF

size: -
V: TRBV9
length: 14
D: -
J: TRBJ2-3
DNA: TGTGCCAGCAGCGAACGGGGTCAGGCAGATACGCAGTATTTT
CDR3: CASSERGQADTQYF

size: few
V: TRBV6-5
length: 14
D: TRBD2
J: TRBJ2-3
DNA: TGTGCCAGCATTCGAGCGGGGGAGGTGTTAGTTCAGTATTTT
CDR3: CASIRAGEVLVQYF

size: -
V: TRBV19
length: 14
D: -
J: TRBJ1-5
DNA: TGTGCCAGTAGTACGGGGGGAAAGGGACAGCCCCAGCATTTT
CDR3: CASSTGGKGQPQHF

size: -
V: TRBV16
length: 13
D: -
J: TRBJ1-2
DNA: TGTGCCAGCAGCCAAGGGCAAGACTATGGCTACACCTTC
CDR3: CASSQGQDYGYTF

size: -
V: TRBV14
length: 15
D: -
J: TRBJ2-7
DNA: TGTGCCAGCAGCCAAGTTGGGGCCAGCTCCTACGAGCAGTACTTC
CDR3: CASSQVGASSYEQYF

size: -
V: TRBV7-9
length: 16
D: TRBD1
J: TRBJ1-4
DNA: TGTGCCAGCAGCTCTGGACAGGGTCGGGCTAATGAAAAACTGTTTTTT
CDR3: CASSSGQGRANEKLFF

size: -
V: TRBV2
length: 15
D: TRBD2
J: TRBJ2-1
DNA: TGTGCCAGCAGTGGAGAAGCTAGCGGATACAATGAGCAGTTCTTC
CDR3: CASSGEASGYNEQFF

size: few
V: TRBV6-4
length: 15
D: TRBD2
J: TRBJ2-1
DNA: TGTGCCAGCAGAACCAAAGCGGGGGGGCCAGGGGAGCAGTTCTTC
CDR3: CASRTKAGGPGEQFF

size: -
V: TRBV3-1/TRBV3-2
length: 16
D: TRBD2
J: TRBJ2-1
DNA: TGTGCCAGCAGCGCCTTAGCGGGGGGGCCATACAATGAGCAGTTCTTC
CDR3: CASSALAGGPYNEQFF

size: once
V: TRBV9
length: 15
D: -
J: TRBJ1-2
DNA: TGTGCCAGCAGCGCTGGGAGCGGGCCTAACTATGGCTACACCTTC
CDR3: CASSAGSGPNYGYTF

size: -
V: TRBV28
length: 14
D: -
J: TRBJ1-2
DNA: TGTGCCAGCATCATGACGGGGGAGGGCTATGGCTACACCTTC
CDR3: CASIMTGEGYGYTF

size: -
V: TRBV3-1/TRBV3-2
length: 14
D: TRBD1
J: TRBJ1-5
DNA: TGTGCCAGCAGCAGGACAGGGGGCTTTCAGCCCCAGCATTTT
CDR3: CASSRTGGFQPQHF

size: once
V: TRBV27
length: 14
D: TRBD1
J: TRBJ1-6
DNA: TGTGCCAGCAGCATACAGGGGACTCATTCACCCCTCCACTTT
CDR3: CASSIQGTHSPLHF